This TCR beta chain appears in the sequencing data of a study of beta chain features in type 1 diabetes. Study observations and caveats: In every one of the four CD4+ subsets, TCRB CDR3s were moderately but significantly shorter in Type 1 diabetes patients. There were fewer insertions and more deletions at the VDJ junctions of type 1 diabetes patients.

Sequenced material consisted of expressed TCRB transcripts (all of the isolated RNA was reverse transcribed). This table comes from immunoSEQ multiplex PCR, and its TCRdb copy is limited to in-frame clones, with some not included. The data contain roughly 300,000 clones, 13% to 15% of them singletons. Comments on this clone: What it binds is unknown.

Germline V gene data show CDR1 as PRHDT and CDR2 as FYEKMQ (reference sequence). V shed 3 bases, J shed 3 bases, and the junction held 2 bases outside the gene matches. CDR3 size: 13 residues. The sample taken for sequencing was central memory CD4+ T cells from blood. The TCR comes from a young man in good health. This chain uses TRBV13 with TRBJ2-7; 7 bases are shared with TRBD1. CDR3 region: CASSFRQGYEQYF. CDR3 sequence (DNA): TGTGCCAGCAGCTTCCGACAGGGCTACGAGCAGTACTTC.